A selection of T cell receptor beta chains follows, all from one sample in a study of blood T cell repertoires in COVID-19. The assay was immunoSEQ multiplex PCR, and TCRdb's table has in-frame clones only and misses some. The sample includes roughly 60,000 clones, roughly 71% seen only once; the top ten take around 30%. What was sequenced was peripheral blood. The receptor set was obtained from a human donor in a cohort sampled during active COVID-19. Both conserved end residues are part of each CDR3. A D gene is named only where the DNA matches it firmly. Some rows have no size entry. The others give once, few or many, or a class for an expanded clone.

abundance: .; j_gene: TRBJ1-1; v_gene: TRBV27; d_gene: .; CDR3nt: TGTGCCAGCAGTTCGGGGGGTGGGGGGGGCACTGAAGCTTTCTTT; CDR3aa: CASSSGGGGGTEAFF
abundance: once; j_gene: TRBJ1-1; v_gene: TRBV10-3; d_gene: TRBD1; CDR3nt: TGTGCCATCAGTGGACCGGGACAGGGTCACACTGAAGCTTTCTTT; CDR3aa: CAISGPGQGHTEAFF
abundance: .; j_gene: TRBJ2-2; v_gene: TRBV11-3; d_gene: TRBD1; CDR3nt: TGTGCCAGCAGCCAAGGGACAGGGTGGGCCGGGGAGCTGTTTTTT; CDR3aa: CASSQGTGWAGELFF
abundance: .; j_gene: TRBJ2-5; v_gene: TRBV7-2; d_gene: TRBD1; CDR3nt: TGTGCCAGCAGCTTACAAACAGGGGGTTCCATCAGGGAGACCCAGTACTTC; CDR3aa: CASSLQTGGSIRETQYF
abundance: .; j_gene: TRBJ1-3; v_gene: TRBV28; d_gene: TRBD1; CDR3nt: TGTGCCAGCAGACCTTCTCCAGGGGGCAAGCTCTCTGGAAACACCATATATTTT; CDR3aa: CASRPSPGGKLSGNTIYF
abundance: once; j_gene: TRBJ2-2; v_gene: TRBV9; d_gene: .; CDR3nt: TGTGCCAGCAGCGTAGAAGGTAGCGGAGTCGCGAACACCGGGGAGCTGTTTTTT; CDR3aa: CASSVEGSGVANTGELFF
abundance: few; j_gene: TRBJ2-7; v_gene: TRBV7-2; d_gene: .; CDR3nt: TGTGCCAGCAGCTTAGACATAGCCAAACGGCGGGAGCAGTACTTC; CDR3aa: CASSLDIAKRREQYF
abundance: .; j_gene: TRBJ1-1; v_gene: TRBV10-3; d_gene: TRBD1; CDR3nt: TGTGCCATCAGGAGAGACAGGGATACTGAAGCTTTCTTT; CDR3aa: CAIRRDRDTEAFF
abundance: .; j_gene: TRBJ1-5; v_gene: TRBV2; d_gene: TRBD1; CDR3nt: TGTGCCAGCAGTGCGACAGGGGGCGGGCAGCCCCAGCATTTT; CDR3aa: CASSATGGGQPQHF
abundance: once; j_gene: TRBJ1-6; v_gene: TRBV6-1; d_gene: .; CDR3nt: TGTGCCAGCAGTGAACGGTCGCAGGGCTATAATTCACCCCTCCACTTT; CDR3aa: CASSERSQGYNSPLHF
abundance: few; j_gene: TRBJ1-1; v_gene: TRBV13; d_gene: .; CDR3nt: TGTGCCAGCCGTGCCCCGGGGAACACTGAAGCTTTCTTT; CDR3aa: CASRAPGNTEAFF
abundance: once; j_gene: TRBJ2-2; v_gene: TRBV2; d_gene: .; CDR3nt: TGTGCCAGCAGAGGGGGAACCGGGGAGCTGTTTTTT; CDR3aa: CASRGGTGELFF
abundance: .; j_gene: TRBJ1-2; v_gene: TRBV5-6; d_gene: .; CDR3nt: TGTGCCAGCAGCGCGGGGACTAACTATGGCTACACCTTC; CDR3aa: CASSAGTNYGYTF
abundance: .; j_gene: TRBJ2-3; v_gene: TRBV7-2; d_gene: TRBD2; CDR3nt: TGTGCCAGCAGCTTAGCTAGCGGGAGAACAGATACGCAGTATTTT; CDR3aa: CASSLASGRTDTQYF
abundance: .; j_gene: TRBJ2-3; v_gene: TRBV4-3; d_gene: .; CDR3nt: TGCGCCAGCAGCCAAGATGGAGGGACTAGCACAGATACGCAGTATTTT; CDR3aa: CASSQDGGTSTDTQYF
abundance: .; j_gene: TRBJ1-1; v_gene: TRBV3-1/TRBV3-2; d_gene: .; CDR3nt: TGTGCCAGCAGCCACCGACAGGCGATGAACACTGAAGCTTTCTTT; CDR3aa: CASSHRQAMNTEAFF
abundance: once; j_gene: TRBJ1-1; v_gene: TRBV2; d_gene: TRBD1; CDR3nt: TGTGCCAGCATCCTGGACAGGGTCGGCACTGAAGCTTTCTTT; CDR3aa: CASILDRVGTEAFF
abundance: .; j_gene: TRBJ2-5; v_gene: TRBV15; d_gene: TRBD1; CDR3nt: TGTGCCACCAGCAGAGATTTGAGGACAGGCGAGACCCAGTACTTC; CDR3aa: CATSRDLRTGETQYF
abundance: .; j_gene: TRBJ2-5; v_gene: TRBV19; d_gene: .; CDR3nt: TGTGCCAGTAGTATGACAAACCAAGAGACCCAGTACTTC; CDR3aa: CASSMTNQETQYF
abundance: .; j_gene: TRBJ1-2; v_gene: TRBV6-6; d_gene: TRBD1; CDR3nt: TGTGCCAGCAGTACCCCTGACAGGGGGCTATATGGCTACACCTTC; CDR3aa: CASSTPDRGLYGYTF
abundance: .; j_gene: TRBJ1-6; v_gene: TRBV11-3; d_gene: TRBD1; CDR3nt: TGTGCCAGCAGCCGACAGGGGAAGGATTCACCCCTCCACTTT; CDR3aa: CASSRQGKDSPLHF
abundance: .; j_gene: TRBJ2-7; v_gene: TRBV7-6; d_gene: .; CDR3nt: TGTGCCAGCAGCTTAGGGTGGACAGCACGAGAGCAGTACTTC; CDR3aa: CASSLGWTAREQYF
abundance: .; j_gene: TRBJ2-5; v_gene: TRBV5-1; d_gene: .; CDR3nt: TGCGCCAGCAGCTTGGGTGCGATCAAGGAGACCCAGTACTTC; CDR3aa: CASSLGAIKETQYF
abundance: .; j_gene: TRBJ2-1; v_gene: TRBV29-1; d_gene: .; CDR3nt: TGCAGCGTGCGGAGGGGGCCCGATGAGCAGTTCTTC; CDR3aa: CSVRRGPDEQFF
abundance: .; j_gene: TRBJ2-3; v_gene: TRBV5-1; d_gene: .; CDR3nt: TGCGCCAGCAGCTTGGAGTTAGCGGACGGAGGAGATACGCAGTATTTT; CDR3aa: CASSLELADGGDTQYF
abundance: .; j_gene: TRBJ2-7; v_gene: TRBV7-9; d_gene: TRBD2; CDR3nt: TGTGCCAGCAGCACCATAGCGGGAAGAGGCCACCGCGAGCAGTACTTC; CDR3aa: CASSTIAGRGHREQYF
abundance: .; j_gene: TRBJ2-7; v_gene: TRBV10-2; d_gene: .; CDR3nt: TGCGCCAGCAGTGAGGTGCCTAGCTCCTACGAGCAGTACTTC; CDR3aa: CASSEVPSSYEQYF
abundance: .; j_gene: TRBJ2-1; v_gene: TRBV5-4; d_gene: .; CDR3nt: TGTGCCAGCAGCTTGGAGCAGGGGGGCTACAATGAGCAGTTCTTC; CDR3aa: CASSLEQGGYNEQFF
abundance: .; j_gene: TRBJ2-7; v_gene: TRBV5-4; d_gene: TRBD2; CDR3nt: TGTGCCAGCACCCCCGGGACTAGCGCCACCTACGAGCAGTACTTC; CDR3aa: CASTPGTSATYEQYF
abundance: .; j_gene: TRBJ1-4; v_gene: TRBV7-9; d_gene: TRBD1; CDR3nt: TGTGCCAGCAGCCCGCGGGAGGGGGCGACTAATGAAAAACTGTTTTTT; CDR3aa: CASSPREGATNEKLFF
abundance: .; j_gene: TRBJ2-7; v_gene: TRBV6-5; d_gene: .; CDR3nt: TGTGCCACCGACAGTGGAGTCTACGAGCAGTACTTC; CDR3aa: CATDSGVYEQYF
abundance: .; j_gene: TRBJ1-2; v_gene: TRBV25-1; d_gene: .; CDR3nt: TGTGCCAGCAGAGATATGACAGCTAACTATGGCTACACCTTC; CDR3aa: CASRDMTANYGYTF
abundance: .; j_gene: TRBJ2-1; v_gene: TRBV6-5; d_gene: .; CDR3nt: TGTGCCAGCAGCGGTGAGCCGGGGAATGAGCAGTTCTTC; CDR3aa: CASSGEPGNEQFF
abundance: .; j_gene: TRBJ2-3; v_gene: TRBV5-4; d_gene: TRBD1; CDR3nt: TGTGCCAGCAGCATACAGGGGAGCACAGATACGCAGTATTTT; CDR3aa: CASSIQGSTDTQYF
abundance: .; j_gene: TRBJ1-6; v_gene: TRBV28; d_gene: .; CDR3nt: TGTGCCAGCAGTCCCGGTGGGGGGGCGGCCCTCCACTTT; CDR3aa: CASSPGGGAALHF
abundance: once; j_gene: TRBJ2-7; v_gene: TRBV6-2/TRBV6-3; d_gene: TRBD2; CDR3nt: TGTGCCAGCAGTTCCTGGACTAGCCTCTCCCCCTACGAGCAGTACTTC; CDR3aa: CASSSWTSLSPYEQYF
abundance: .; j_gene: TRBJ2-7; v_gene: TRBV7-2; d_gene: .; CDR3nt: TGTGCCAGCAGCACCAGACGGGGGAGCTCCTACGAGCAGTACTTC; CDR3aa: CASSTRRGSSYEQYF
abundance: .; j_gene: TRBJ2-2; v_gene: TRBV7-2; d_gene: .; CDR3nt: TGTGCCAGCAGCTTTCTCAGGGGGGCCGGGGAGCTGTTTTTT; CDR3aa: CASSFLRGAGELFF
abundance: few; j_gene: TRBJ2-1; v_gene: TRBV10-1; d_gene: TRBD2; CDR3nt: TGCGCCAGCAGACCCGGACTAGCGGGGGGCGGTGAGCAGTTCTTC; CDR3aa: CASRPGLAGGGEQFF
abundance: .; j_gene: TRBJ2-5; v_gene: TRBV18; d_gene: .; CDR3nt: TGTGCCAGCTCACCAGTTGGTAGACAAGAGACCCAGTACTTC; CDR3aa: CASSPVGRQETQYF
abundance: once; j_gene: TRBJ2-5; v_gene: TRBV7-9; d_gene: .; CDR3nt: TGTGCCAGCAGCCCACCCCCCACGAACTTCCAAGAGACCCAGTACTTC; CDR3aa: CASSPPPTNFQETQYF
abundance: .; j_gene: TRBJ2-3; v_gene: TRBV19; d_gene: .; CDR3nt: TGTGCCAGTAGTAAGACAGTTCCTAGCACAGATACGCAGTATTTT; CDR3aa: CASSKTVPSTDTQYF
abundance: .; j_gene: TRBJ2-7; v_gene: TRBV9; d_gene: TRBD1; CDR3nt: TGTGCCAGCAGCGTAACGGGACAGGTGGGAGAGCAGTACTTC; CDR3aa: CASSVTGQVGEQYF
abundance: .; j_gene: TRBJ1-5; v_gene: TRBV28; d_gene: .; CDR3nt: TGTGCCAGCAATCGGGGAAATAGCAATCAGCCCCAGCATTTT; CDR3aa: CASNRGNSNQPQHF
abundance: .; j_gene: TRBJ1-2; v_gene: TRBV12-3/TRBV12-4; d_gene: .; CDR3nt: TGTGCCAGCAGTTTGGGGCCAAACTATGGCTACACCTTC; CDR3aa: CASSLGPNYGYTF
abundance: .; j_gene: TRBJ2-7; v_gene: TRBV7-6; d_gene: TRBD2; CDR3nt: TGTGCCAGCAGCTTAGATTTTAGCGGGAGCCTGGCAGAGCAGTACTTC; CDR3aa: CASSLDFSGSLAEQYF
abundance: .; j_gene: TRBJ2-2; v_gene: TRBV6-4; d_gene: TRBD1; CDR3nt: TGTGCCAGCAGCCCAGGAGACAGGGGGGCACCGCTGTTTTTT; CDR3aa: CASSPGDRGAPLFF
abundance: .; j_gene: TRBJ1-4; v_gene: TRBV25-1; d_gene: .; CDR3nt: TGTGCCAGCAGGTCGACGGGTTCCAATGAAAAACTGTTTTTT; CDR3aa: CASRSTGSNEKLFF
abundance: .; j_gene: TRBJ1-6; v_gene: TRBV5-8; d_gene: TRBD1; CDR3nt: TGTGCCAGCCCGTGGGACAGGGGTCCGAATTCACCCCTCCACTTT; CDR3aa: CASPWDRGPNSPLHF
abundance: .; j_gene: TRBJ1-1; v_gene: TRBV7-6; d_gene: .; CDR3nt: TGTGCCAGCAGCTCCGCAGGGGCCGGACACATGAACACTGAAGCTTTCTTT; CDR3aa: CASSSAGAGHMNTEAFF
abundance: .; j_gene: TRBJ1-4; v_gene: TRBV5-4; d_gene: TRBD1; CDR3nt: TGTGCCAGCAGCTTGGGACAGGGGTATGAAAAACTGTTTTTT; CDR3aa: CASSLGQGYEKLFF
abundance: .; j_gene: TRBJ2-5; v_gene: TRBV9; d_gene: TRBD2; CDR3nt: TGTGCCAGCAGCGTTAGCGGGACCCAAGAGACCCAGTACTTC; CDR3aa: CASSVSGTQETQYF
abundance: .; j_gene: TRBJ2-5; v_gene: TRBV29-1; d_gene: .; CDR3nt: TGCAGCGTTGAAGAGCGGGGGCCAGAGACCCAGTACTTC; CDR3aa: CSVEERGPETQYF
abundance: .; j_gene: TRBJ2-3; v_gene: TRBV9; d_gene: .; CDR3nt: TGTGCCAGCAGCCCTCGACAGGACCTTAGCACAGATACGCAGTATTTT; CDR3aa: CASSPRQDLSTDTQYF
abundance: .; j_gene: TRBJ1-3; v_gene: TRBV4-2; d_gene: .; CDR3nt: TGTGCCAGCAGCCAAGACGTCGGAAACACCATATATTTT; CDR3aa: CASSQDVGNTIYF
abundance: .; j_gene: TRBJ2-5; v_gene: TRBV30; d_gene: TRBD1; CDR3nt: TGTGCCTTCTCGGACAGGGTAGGGGAGACCCAGTACTTC; CDR3aa: CAFSDRVGETQYF
abundance: once; j_gene: TRBJ1-2; v_gene: TRBV28; d_gene: TRBD1; CDR3nt: TGTGCCAGCAGTTTGGGCAGGGGGCGCTATGGCTACACCTTC; CDR3aa: CASSLGRGRYGYTF
abundance: once; j_gene: TRBJ1-2; v_gene: TRBV19; d_gene: TRBD1; CDR3nt: TGTGCCAGTCTCCGGACAGGGGGTAGCTATGGCTACACCTTC; CDR3aa: CASLRTGGSYGYTF
abundance: .; j_gene: TRBJ1-6; v_gene: TRBV5-1; d_gene: .; CDR3nt: TGCGCCAGCAGCGAACGGGCAGGGCCACCCCTCCACTTT; CDR3aa: CASSERAGPPLHF